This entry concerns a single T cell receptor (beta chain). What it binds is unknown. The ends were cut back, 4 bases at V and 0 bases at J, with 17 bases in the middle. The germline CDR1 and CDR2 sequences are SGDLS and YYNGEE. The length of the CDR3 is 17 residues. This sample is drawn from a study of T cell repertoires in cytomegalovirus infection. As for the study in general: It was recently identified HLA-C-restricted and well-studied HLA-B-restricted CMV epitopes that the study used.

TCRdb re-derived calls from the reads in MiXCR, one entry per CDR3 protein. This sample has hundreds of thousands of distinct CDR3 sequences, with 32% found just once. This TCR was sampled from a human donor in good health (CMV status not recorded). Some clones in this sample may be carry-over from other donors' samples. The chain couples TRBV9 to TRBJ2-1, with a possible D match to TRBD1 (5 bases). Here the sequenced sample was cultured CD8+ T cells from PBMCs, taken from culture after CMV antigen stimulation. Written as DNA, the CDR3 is TGTGCCAGCAGCTCCGAGACAGACCCAAGCTCCTACAATGAGCAGTTCTTC. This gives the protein CASSSETDPSSYNEQFF.